This record covers a single T cell receptor (beta chain). TCRdb itself ran the RT-PCR reads through MiXCR, one entry per CDR3 protein. The sample includes a few hundred thousand distinct CDR3 sequences, 35% to 45% of them seen just once. The sample belongs to a study of patients and donors after allogeneic stem cell transplantation. The receptor's source is a human donor who was either an allogeneic HSCT recipient or a stem cell or donor lymphocyte infusion donor (not recorded which). It is not recorded whose cells these are; they may come from a transplant donor. Sequences were obtained from blood, either unsorted or a sorted T cell fraction (not recorded which).

CDR3 bases: TGTGCCAGCAGTTTCCGCTTCACAGATACGCAGTATTTT. Its protein product is CASSFRFTDTQYF. V usage is TRBV12-3 or TRBV12-4 and J usage is TRBJ2-3; no clear D gene. V lost 3 bases and J lost 2, with 6 bases in between. The CDR3 is 13 residues long.